What follows are 29 T cell receptor beta chains derived from one specimen sequenced in a study of blood T cells in healthy people across ages. A second PCR, run for roughly 6 to 11 cycles, used a sample-barcoded 5' primer plus a J-beta primer mix. MiXCR was run by TCRdb on the 5' RACE reads, yielding one entry per CDR3 protein. Of about 900,000 distinct CDR3 sequences listed, about 48% were seen once; the top ten hold 13%. The sequenced sample was blood. The receptors here all came from a man younger than 45 in good health.

This clonotype was counted a few times. This chain links TRBV28 with TRBJ1-2, with D unclear. Germline V CDR1 and CDR2: MDHEN, SYDVKM. This CDR3 is 13 amino acids long. V shed 11 bases and J shed 7 bases, with 20 bases lying between them. CDR3 loop: CASVPGLIGGYTF. The CDR3 DNA is TGTGCCTCTGTACCCGGTTTAATCGGTGGCTACACCTTC.

The genes are TRBV28 and TRBJ2-1; 7 positions match TRBD1. The CDR3 sequence is 15 residues long. The V and J ends lost 2 bases and 3 bases, in that order; junction bases with no gene match: 4. Germline CDR1 reads MDHEN; CDR2 reads SYDVKM. As DNA, the CDR3 is TGTGCCAGCAGTTTAGGTGGGACAGACTACAATGAGCAGTTCTTC. Translation gives CASSLGGTDYNEQFF.

The CDR3 sequence is CSVSQGGWSEAFF. In DNA form, the CDR3 reads TGCAGCGTCTCCCAAGGGGGCTGGAGTGAAGCTTTCTTT. The chain has TRBV29-1 and TRBJ1-1, with 7 positions matching TRBD1. V lost 6 bases and J lost 7; bases outside the gene matches: 11. The CDR3 runs to 13 residues. Per germline, CDR1 SQVTM and CDR2 ANQGSEA.

For this clonotype: This may arise from a read error, as a much more abundant clone is one base away. The V gene is TRBV28, the J gene TRBJ1-1, with 7 bases that match TRBD1. V lost 2 bases to trimming and J lost 4 bases; unmatched junction nucleotides: 4. This CDR3 is 14 amino acids long. Germline-derived CDR1 and CDR2 are MDHEN and SYDVKM. CDR3 amino acids: CASSLRGLSTEAFF. CDR3 in DNA: TGTGCCAGCAGTTTAAGGGGGCTGAGCACTGAAGCTTTCTTT.

This chain links TRBV20-1 with TRBJ2-5, with 9 bases aligning to TRBD2. V lost 3 bases and J lost 2; bases outside the gene matches: 7. This CDR3 is 15 amino acids long. CDR1 and CDR2 (germline): DFQATT, SNEGSKA (reference sequence). Written as DNA, the CDR3 is TGCAGTGCTAGCCTACTAGCGGGCACACAAGAGACCCAGTACTTC. It is translated as CSASLLAGTQETQYF.

The V gene is TRBV29-1, the J gene TRBJ2-3; no clear D. The CDR3 has 13 amino acids. Per the germline V gene, CDR1 is SQVTM and CDR2 is ANQGSEA. The V end was cut by 4 bases, the J end by 2 bases, with 10 bases between. The chain's CDR3 is CSVVTLLTDTQYF. The CDR3 coding sequence is TGCAGCGTTGTGACCCTCCTCACAGATACGCAGTATTTT.

The chain has TRBV20-1 and TRBJ1-2; 8 bases align to TRBD1. The ends lost 3 bases at V and 2 bases at J; junction bases unmatched: 5. Looked up from germline, CDR1 is DFQATT and CDR2 is SNEGSKA (reference sequence). The CDR3 extends over 14 amino acids. For the CDR3, the DNA is TGCAGTGCTAGCCGGACAGGGAGCAACTATGGCTACACCTTC. This translates into CSASRTGSNYGYTF.

This clonotype was counted a few times. This chain links TRBV12-5 with TRBJ2-5, with D tentatively TRBD2 (6 bases). Trimming removed 4 bases at V and 2 bases at J, with 11 bases between. CDR1 and CDR2 from the germline V gene are LGHNT and FRNRAP. The CDR3 contains 14 residues. The CDR3 reads CASGSGTLQETQYF. The CDR3, as DNA: TGTGCTAGTGGTTCCGGGACTTTGCAAGAGACCCAGTACTTC.

In the case of this clonotype: At one end the junction does not follow the germline gene, possibly because of a read error. The chain couples TRBV4-3 to TRBJ1-2; D is possibly TRBD1 (5 bases). The length of the CDR3 is 14 residues. Germline V gene lookup returns CDR1 LGHNA and CDR2 YSLEER. CDR3 coding DNA: TGCGCCAGCAGCCAGGATAAGGGACTTAATGGCTACATCTTC. Encoded protein: CASSQDKGLNGYIF.

This clonotype was recorded a few times. V and J are TRBV5-5 and TRBJ2-3, with 8 bases lining up with TRBD2. The CDR3 covers 17 residues. V shed 2 bases, J shed 4 bases, and the junction held 12 bases outside the gene matches. Germline assignment: CDR1 SGHKS and CDR2 YYEKEE (reference sequence). For the CDR3, the DNA is TGTGCCAGCAGCTTACGGGCTAGCGGGTCAGGGGCAGATACGCAGTATTTT. This gives the protein CASSLRASGSGADTQYF.

J is TRBJ2-5 and V is TRBV29-1, with TRBD1 matching 8 bases. TRBJ2-7 matches the DNA end more closely, so the J call is doubtful. The V gene's germline CDR1 is SQVTM and CDR2 ANQGSEA. There are 17 residues in the CDR3. CDR3 DNA sequence: TGCAGCGTTGAAGAGGGAGAGGGGGACAGGCTGACCTACGAGCAGTACTTC. Protein: CSVEEGEGDRLTYEQYF.

The chain joins TRBV29-1 to TRBJ2-4; D gene uncertain. Between the trimmed V and J ends, which lost 3 bases and 0 bases, there was a span of 12 bases. Per the germline V gene, CDR1 is SQVTM and CDR2 is ANQGSEA. The CDR3 is 15 residues long. CDR3 nucleotides: TGCAGCGTTGAGGTGCAGGCCCTAGCCAAAAACATTCAGTACTTC. The encoded protein is CSVEVQALAKNIQYF.

The chain is built from TRBV4-2 and TRBJ2-3, with 7 nucleotides matching TRBD2. V trimming: 0 bases; J trimming: 5 bases; junction bases outside the gene matches: 11. The CDR3 consists of 17 residues. Germline V CDR1 and CDR2: LGHNA, YNFKEQ. This CDR3 reads CASSQDRGRGKLDTQYF. Written as DNA, the CDR3 is TGTGCCAGCAGCCAAGATCGGGGGAGGGGAAAGTTAGATACGCAGTATTTT.

J is TRBJ2-7 and V is TRBV3-1; 10 nucleotides line up with TRBD2. This CDR3 contains 15 residues. Trimming cost V 3 bases and J 4 bases; bases outside gene matches: 6. The germline gives CDR1 LGHDT, CDR2 YNNKEL (reference sequence). This CDR3 reads CASSHPSGGRYEQYF. CDR3 bases: TGTGCCAGCAGCCATCCTAGCGGGGGACGTTACGAGCAGTACTTC.

This clonotype has ten or more counts. This chain links TRBV4-1 with TRBJ2-7; D uncertain. V dropped 4 bases and J dropped 0 bases, with 10 bases sitting between them. The CDR3 runs 14 residues. Germline values: CDR1 MGHRA, CDR2 YSYEKL. In nucleotides, the CDR3 is TGCGCCAGCAGCCCCCGACTGATCTCCTACGAGCAGTACTTC. Translation: CASSPRLISYEQYF.

V gene TRBV28 combines with J gene TRBJ2-7; D not certain. The CDR3 is made up of 12 amino acids. The V end lost 6 bases, the J end lost 0 bases, and 6 bases lay between the germline ends. Germline assignment: CDR1 MDHEN and CDR2 SYDVKM. DNA of the CDR3: TGTGCCAGCAGGGACCTCTCCTACGAGCAGTACTTC. It yields the protein CASRDLSYEQYF.

To note about this clonotype: A much larger clone lies one base from this, so it may be a read error. The rearrangement joins TRBV9 to TRBJ1-3; the D gene is possibly TRBD1 (6 bases). This CDR3 has 13 residues. The germline V gene has CDR1 SGDLS and CDR2 YYNGEE. V dropped 0 bases and J dropped 8 bases, with 9 bases sitting between them. CDR3 DNA sequence: TGTGCCAGCAGCGTAGAAGGGGGAGACACCATATATTTT. This codes for CASSVEGGDTIYF.

The CDR3 nucleotides read TGTGCCAGCAGCTTGTCGTGGGGGACAAACACCGGGGAGCTGTTTTTT. Translating gives CASSLSWGTNTGELFF. This chain connects TRBV5-5 to TRBJ2-2; a weak D match, TRBD1 (6 bases). Trimming cost V 1 base and J 2 bases, with 12 bases left between them. This CDR3 is built from 16 residues. The germline V gene has CDR1 SGHKS and CDR2 YYEKEE (reference sequence).

This clonotype has just a few counts. The chain couples TRBV7-2 to TRBJ2-5, with a weak D call TRBD2 (7 bases). Trimming stripped 3 bases from V and 4 bases from J, with 18 bases between. The V gene's germline CDR1 is SGHTA and CDR2 FQGNSA. The CDR3 loop spans 16 amino acids. The CDR3: CASSFLSGGRGETQYF. The CDR3 nucleotides read TGTGCCAGCAGCTTCCTCTCGGGGGGCCGGGGAGAGACCCAGTACTTC.

The V and J genes are TRBV20-1 and TRBJ2-7; TRBD2 matches 10 bases. The V gene end was trimmed by 1 base and the J gene end by 3 bases; junction bases not matched to a gene: 3. CDR3 length equals 14 residues. Per the germline V gene, CDR1 is DFQATT and CDR2 is SNEGSKA (reference sequence). The CDR3 region is CSARVIAGGYEQYF. The DNA of the CDR3 is TGCAGTGCTAGAGTTATAGCGGGGGGCTACGAGCAGTACTTC.

In its sample, this clonotype was seen a few times. This sequence joins TRBV6-5 and TRBJ2-3; D might be TRBD1 or TRBD2, each matching 5 bases. Germline assignment: CDR1 MNHEY and CDR2 SVGAGI. Between the trimmed V and J ends, which lost 5 bases and 2 bases, there was a span of 11 bases. The CDR3 is 14 amino acids. This CDR3 reads CASSGDPSTDTQYF. The CDR3 DNA sequence: TGTGCCAGCAGTGGGGACCCATCCACAGATACGCAGTATTTT.

In DNA form, the CDR3 reads TGTGCCAGCAGGGACAGGGGTTGGAGTGGCTACACCTTC. Encoded protein: CASRDRGWSGYTF. The chain recombines TRBV2 with TRBJ1-2, with 9 bases fitting TRBD1. Per the germline V gene, CDR1 is SNHLY and CDR2 is FYNNEI. There are 13 residues in the CDR3. The trim removed 6 bases at V and 7 bases at J, leaving 6 bases unmatched.

This chain connects TRBV30 to TRBJ2-7, with TRBD1 identical over 8 bases. The CDR3 is 12 residues long. Trimming at V came to 8 bases and at J to 2 bases, leaving 5 bases not matched to a gene. Germline V CDR1 and CDR2: GTSNPN, SVGIG (reference sequence). Here the CDR3 DNA reads TGTGCCAGAGGACAGGGTCCCTACGAGCAGTACTTC. This codes for CARGQGPYEQYF.

For this clonotype: A read error may explain this, as a much larger clone is one base away. The rearrangement links TRBV7-2 to TRBJ1-2, with D perhaps matching TRBD1 (5 bases). V was clipped by 5 bases and J by 2 bases, with 9 bases between them. Germline CDR1 and CDR2: SGHTA and FQGNSA. The CDR3 consists of 13 residues. The CDR3 nucleotides are TGTGCCAGCAGCCCGGACAAGAACTATGGCTACACCTTC. Its translation: CASSPDKNYGYTF. Together with reference TRBV7-2 and TRBJ1-2, the CDR3 gives the full variable domain: GAGVSQSPSNKVTEKGKDVELRCDPISGHTALYWYRQSLGQGLEFLIYFQGNSAPDKSGLPSDRFSAERTGGSVSTLTIQRTQQEDSAVYLCASSPDKNYGYTFGSGTRLTVV.

The chain is built from TRBV28 and TRBJ2-5; 8 positions match TRBD1. The junction had 8 bases not matched to a gene; V was cut back by 7 bases and J by 1 base. CDR1 is MDHEN, CDR2 SYDVKM, per germline. The CDR3 sequence is 15 residues long. The CDR3, as DNA: TGTGCCAGCACATTAGCCGGACAGGGCCAAGAGACCCAGTACTTC. The encoded protein is CASTLAGQGQETQYF.

CDR3 amino acids: CASSLAARFSYEQYF. CDR3 nucleotides: TGCGCCAGCAGCTTGGCCGCGCGATTCTCCTACGAGCAGTACTTC. This chain uses TRBV5-1 with TRBJ2-7; D unclear. This CDR3 region has 15 residues. CDR1 SGHRS and CDR2 YFSETQ come from the germline V gene. V gave up 0 bases and J gave up 0 bases, with 10 bases separating them.

This clonotype turned up a few times. The chain employs TRBV9 and TRBJ2-1; D gene ambiguous. Trimming stripped 0 bases from V and 8 bases from J, with 12 bases between. The length of the CDR3 is 14 residues. Germline lookup yields CDR1 SGDLS and CDR2 YYNGEE. CDR3 sequence reads: CASSVGIWADEQFF. The CDR3 DNA is TGTGCCAGCAGCGTAGGGATCTGGGCGGATGAGCAGTTCTTC.

This clonotype has just a few counts. The V and J genes are TRBV7-3 and TRBJ2-1; 7 bases line up with TRBD2. CDR1 and CDR2 from the germline V gene are SGHTA and FQGTGA. This CDR3 has 15 residues. The V and J ends lost 1 base and 1 base, in that order; junction bases with no gene match: 1. The CDR3 is CASSLMGGSYNEQFF. The CDR3 DNA sequence: TGTGCCAGCAGCTTAATGGGAGGGTCCTACAATGAGCAGTTCTTC.

This clonotype was seen at least ten times. The rearrangement links TRBV29-1 to TRBJ2-5; a possible D gene is TRBD1 (6 bases). V shed 6 bases and J shed 4 bases, with 15 bases lying between them. The CDR3 has 13 amino acids. The germline V gene has CDR1 SQVTM and CDR2 ANQGSEA. CDR3 sequence reads: CSVRQAGTETQYF. The CDR3 coding sequence is TGCAGCGTACGACAGGCAGGAACAGAGACCCAGTACTTC.